This T cell receptor beta chain was obtained from a study of shared clonotypes between healthy human individuals. The table came from immunoSEQ multiplex PCR; TCRdb's copy has only in-frame clones and leaves some out. The data show 2.3 million or so clones, 90% to 95% seen once. Germline CDR1 reads SGHNT; CDR2 reads YYREEE (reference sequence). The CDR3 runs to 17 residues. The ends were cut back, 0 bases at V and 0 bases at J, with 16 bases in the middle. Recent acute infections and vaccinations were absent in the healthy HIV-negative adult donors. Sample: naive CD4+ T cells from PBMCs. Subset of the sample: CD45RA+ positively selected. The clonotype comes from a man between 18 and 29 years old in good health. Some clones in this sample may be carry-over from other donors' samples. The rearrangement joins TRBV5-4 to TRBJ2-7; tentative D call: TRBD2 (6 bases). CDR3: CASSLGGGSPSSYEQYF. For the CDR3, the DNA is TGTGCCAGCAGCTTGGGAGGAGGGTCCCCGAGCTCCTACGAGCAGTACTTC.